The 22 T cell receptor beta chains listed next were all sequenced from one sample in a study of metastatic and nonmetastatic thyroid tumors. Among the patients, none had received any treatment before thyroid surgery. MiXCR reprocessed the PCR reads for TCRdb. The table shows fewer than 15,000 clones, with approximately 12% occurring only once. Material for sequencing was blood. The origin of the receptors is a female donor with papillary thyroid cancer or a benign thyroid nodule (not recorded which). Some clones in this sample may be carry-over from other donors' samples.

In its sample, this clone ranks as medium-sized (0.01 to 0.1%). The chain joins TRBV10-2 to TRBJ2-1; D remains unclear. The CDR3 totals 14 residues. Trimming pared 4 bases from V and 5 bases from J, leaving 12 bases between. The germline V gene encodes CDR1 WSHSY and CDR2 SAAADI. The CDR3 loop reads CASSVGYTNNEQFF. CDR3 nucleotide sequence: TGCGCCAGCAGTGTGGGCTATACCAACAATGAGCAGTTCTTC.

Ten or more counts support this clone. The V call is TRBV2, the J call TRBJ1-1; D ambiguous. The CDR3 has 12 amino acids. Trimming cost V 4 bases and J 3 bases, with 6 bases left between them. The germline V gene encodes CDR1 SNHLY and CDR2 FYNNEI. CDR3 amino acids: CASSVGYTEAFF. In nucleotides, the CDR3 is TGTGCCAGCAGTGTTGGCTACACTGAAGCTTTCTTT.

This clone was found a few times. The chain uses TRBV20-1 and TRBJ2-2, with 14 positions matching TRBD2. CDR1 is DFQATT, CDR2 SNEGSKA, per germline (reference sequence). The trim removed 8 bases at V and 7 bases at J, leaving 15 bases unmatched. This CDR3 region has 17 residues. Here the CDR3 reads CSSGDLGTSGGHGELFF. The CDR3, as DNA: TGCAGTTCTGGAGATTTAGGGACTAGCGGGGGTCACGGGGAGCTGTTTTTT.

This clone was observed a few times. Possible read error: a much larger clone is one base away. This chain connects TRBV20-1 to TRBJ1-4; 8 bases fit TRBD1. This CDR3 contains 14 residues. From germline, CDR1 is DFQATT and CDR2 SNEGSKA (reference sequence). The V segment lost 4 bases and the J segment 8 bases; nucleotides outside the gene matches: 9. CDR3 nucleotides: TGCAGTGCTACCCTGTCAGGGGGCTTGGAAAAACTGTTTTTT. This codes for CSATLSGGLEKLFF.

The V and J genes are TRBV5-1 and TRBJ1-2; D gene uncertain. This CDR3 is 13 amino acids long. V dropped 4 bases and J dropped 2 bases, with 9 bases sitting between them. The V gene's germline CDR1 is SGHRS and CDR2 YFSETQ. CDR3 sequence: CASSPQENYGYTF. The DNA of the CDR3 is TGCGCCAGCAGCCCGCAGGAGAACTATGGCTACACCTTC.

This clone has at least ten counts. The J gene is TRBJ2-1, the V gene TRBV10-3; D gene uncertain. The CDR3 consists of 14 residues. The ends were cut back, 3 bases at V and 0 bases at J, with 6 bases in the middle. Germline V gene sequence: CDR1 ENHRY, CDR2 SYGVKD. This chain's CDR3 is CAISDRSSYNEQFF. The CDR3 DNA sequence: TGTGCCATCAGTGACAGGAGCTCCTACAATGAGCAGTTCTTC.

This clone was recorded many times. This sequence joins TRBV24-1 and TRBJ1-5; a possible D gene is TRBD1 (6 bases). CDR1 and CDR2 from the germline V gene are KGHDR and SFDVKD. The length of the CDR3 is 14 residues. Trimming cost V 11 bases and J 3 bases, with 16 bases left between them. Here the CDR3 reads CAMPGGTHNQPQHF. The CDR3 region has the DNA TGTGCCATGCCGGGGGGGACACACAATCAGCCCCAGCATTTT.

This clone has ten or more counts. V is TRBV7-3 and J is TRBJ1-1; D ambiguous. With 2 bases removed from V and 1 base from J, the gap between germline ends came to 5 bases. Germline loops: CDR1 SGHTA, CDR2 FQGTGA. The CDR3 is 13 amino acids. The CDR3 DNA is TGTGCCAGCAGCTTAGTTGAGAACACTGAAGCTTTCTTT. This gives the protein CASSLVENTEAFF.

This clone occurred a few times. The chain joins TRBV27 to TRBJ2-1; 9 bases fit TRBD2. V trimming: 8 bases; J trimming: 4 bases; junction bases outside the gene matches: 6. This CDR3 is built from 14 residues. The germline V gene encodes CDR1 MNHEY and CDR2 SMNVEV (reference sequence). This chain's CDR3 is CASGTAGGYNEQFF. DNA for the CDR3: TGTGCCAGCGGCACGGCGGGGGGGTACAATGAGCAGTTCTTC.

The sample holds many counts of this clone. The chain joins TRBV7-9 to TRBJ1-2; no reliable D call. Trimming shortened V by 4 bases and J by 6 bases, and 12 bases separated the two germline ends. This CDR3 is built from 13 residues. Germline CDR1 SEHNR, CDR2 FQNEAQ (reference sequence). DNA for the CDR3: TGTGCCAGCAGCTCCCAGACGGAGGATGGCTACACCTTC. It translates to CASSSQTEDGYTF.

As for this clone: Lacking the conserved final phenylalanine or tryptophan, this CDR3 likely reflects a read error. This chain uses TRBV20-1 with TRBJ2-6, with TRBD1 as a possible D gene (6 bases). The CDR3 extends over 18 amino acids. In germline, CDR1 is DFQATT, CDR2 SNEGSKA (reference sequence). Trimming stripped 5 bases from V and 0 bases from J, with 20 bases between. The CDR3 sequence is CSAPSTGAVSSGANVLTS. CDR3 DNA sequence: TGCAGTGCTCCCTCGACAGGAGCGGTGTCCTCTGGGGCCAACGTCCTGACTTCT.

This clone was counted ten times or more. The rearrangement links TRBV10-1 to TRBJ2-3; TRBD2 aligns across 7 bases. Unmatched junction bases numbered 4, after V lost 0 bases and J lost 4 bases. The length of the CDR3 is 15 residues. The germline V gene encodes CDR1 WNHNN and CDR2 SYGVQD (reference sequence). The CDR3 sequence is CASSESRGVSDTQYF. Written as DNA, the CDR3 is TGCGCCAGCAGTGAGTCCCGGGGGGTCTCAGATACGCAGTATTTT.

This clone rates as medium-sized. The chain uses TRBV5-1 and TRBJ2-1; D remains ambiguous. The CDR3 is 16 amino acids. V gave up 1 base and J gave up 7 bases, with 18 bases separating them. The germline gives CDR1 SGHRS, CDR2 YFSETQ. The CDR3 DNA sequence: TGCGCCAGCAGCTTGAATCGGGTTAGATGGAGAAATGAGCAGTTCTTC. Translation: CASSLNRVRWRNEQFF.

This clone has ten or more counts. The chain links TRBV11-2 to TRBJ2-5; TRBD2 matches 8 bases. V dropped 2 bases and J dropped 3; count of bases not matched to a gene: 5. Germline assignment: CDR1 SGHAT and CDR2 FQNNGV. CDR3 size: 15 residues. The CDR3, as DNA: TGTGCCAGCAGCTTATATTGGCGGGAGGAAGAGACCCAGTACTTC. This translates into CASSLYWREEETQYF.

This clone showed up many times. This chain joins TRBV18 and TRBJ1-1; D possibly corresponds to TRBD1 (5 bases). CDR3 length: 16 residues. The germline V gene has CDR1 KGHSH and CDR2 LQKENI. The V end was cut by 0 bases, the J end by 1 base, with 12 bases between. CDR3 nucleotides: TGTGCCAGCTCACCACCGTGGACACGGACGAACACTGAAGCTTTCTTT. Residues: CASSPPWTRTNTEAFF.

This clone was recorded at least ten times. This sequence joins TRBV6-1 and TRBJ1-5; D might be TRBD1 (6 bases). CDR3 length equals 15 residues. Germline lookup yields CDR1 MNHNS and CDR2 SASEGT. The ends were cut back, 8 bases at V and 2 bases at J, with 16 bases in the middle. CDR3 coding DNA: TGTGCCAGCGGCTACAGGGATTTGGGCAATCAGCCCCAGCATTTT. Translation gives CASGYRDLGNQPQHF.

Ten or more counts support this clone. The germline gene is not matched at one end of the junction; a read error may be the cause. This CDR3 is also generated by other DNA sequences in the sample. The chain couples TRBV11-1 to TRBJ2-1; 7 bases are a match to TRBD2. The CDR3 runs 16 residues. CDR1 is SGHAT, CDR2 FQDESV, per germline (reference sequence). The CDR3 is CASNFWGGGAYNEQFF. CDR3 bases: TGCGCCAGCAACTTTTGGGGCGGGGGTGCCTACAATGAGCAGTTCTTC. The full variable domain, completed using reference TRBV11-1 and TRBJ2-1, is EAEVAQSPRYKITEKSQAVAFWCDPISGHATLYWYRQILGQGPELLVQFQDESVVDDSQLPKDRFSAERLKGVDSTLKIQPAELGDSAMYLCASNFWGGGAYNEQFFGPGTRLTVL.

The rearrangement links TRBV6-2 or TRBV6-3 to TRBJ1-6; D gene uncertain. Deletions cut 5 bases from V and 7 bases from J, with 9 bases between. CDR3 length: 13 amino acids. The germline V gene encodes CDR1 MNHEY and CDR2 SVGEGT. The CDR3 reads CASSGVGNSPLHF. The CDR3, as DNA: TGTGCCAGCAGTGGTGTTGGGAATTCACCCCTCCACTTT.

This clone has at least ten counts. Different DNA sequences within this sample yield the same CDR3. This rearrangement joins TRBV7-3 to TRBJ2-3; 7 nucleotides align to TRBD1. Germline CDR1 reads SGHTA; CDR2 reads FQGTGA. After removal of 5 bases from V and 2 bases from J, the junction contained 4 bases not matched to a gene. The CDR3 is 14 residues long. The CDR3 region has the DNA TGTGCCAGCAGCAGGGGACAGTCCACAGATACGCAGTATTTT. The encoded protein is CASSRGQSTDTQYF. The full variable domain, its missing parts supplied by reference TRBV7-3 and TRBJ2-3, is GAGVSQTPSNKVTEKGKYVELRCDPISGHTALYWYRQSLGQGPEFLIYFQGTGAADDSGLPNDRFFAVRPEGSVSTLKIQRTERGDSAVYLCASSRGQSTDTQYFGPGTRLTVL.

This clone was counted at least ten times. This sequence joins TRBV9 and TRBJ2-2; a weak D match, TRBD1 (6 bases). Per germline, CDR1 SGDLS and CDR2 YYNGEE. V dropped 0 bases and J dropped 6 bases, with 12 bases sitting between them. The CDR3 extends over 15 amino acids. The CDR3 sequence is CASSVVKGDAGELFF. In DNA form, the CDR3 reads TGTGCCAGCAGCGTAGTAAAGGGGGACGCCGGGGAGCTGTTTTTT.

This clone was counted a few times. At one of its ends the junction is not consistent with the germline gene, which may arise from a read error. The chain employs TRBV24-1 and TRBJ2-7, with 8 nucleotides matching TRBD1. The CDR3 is 14 residues long. Germline V lookup: CDR1 KGHDR, CDR2 SFDVKD. The CDR3 protein is CASSEPGGSYEQYF. CDR3 coding DNA: TGTGCCAGCAGTGAACCAGGGGGCAGCTACGAGCAGTACTTC.

This clone has at least ten counts. This chain links TRBV2 with TRBJ2-7; D is unresolved. The germline V gene encodes CDR1 SNHLY and CDR2 FYNNEI. The CDR3 covers 18 residues. V lost 3 bases, J lost 2 bases, and 23 bases lay in between. CDR3 in amino acids: CASSDPLSEVGPPYEQYF. Written as DNA, the CDR3 is TGTGCCAGCAGTGACCCCCTATCAGAGGTGGGCCCACCCTACGAGCAGTACTTC.